This TCR beta chain was documented in a study of blood T cell repertoires in COVID-19. Repertoires were generated with immunoSEQ multiplex PCR, while TCRdb's copy carries only in-frame clones and drops some. The repertoire holds around 190,000 clones, roughly 80% seen once, with roughly 12% in the top ten. The CDR3 contains 13 residues. Trimming cost V 6 bases and J 3 bases, with 9 bases left between them. The germline V gene has CDR1 ENHRY and CDR2 SYGVKD. This TCR was recovered from a woman aged 45-65 years with acute or convalescent COVID-19. The sample consisted of peripheral blood. J is TRBJ1-5 and V is TRBV10-3; weak D call: TRBD1 (6 bases). CDR3 sequence reads: CAISRDNNQPQHF. The CDR3 DNA is TGTGCCATCAGCCGGGACAACAATCAGCCCCAGCATTTT.